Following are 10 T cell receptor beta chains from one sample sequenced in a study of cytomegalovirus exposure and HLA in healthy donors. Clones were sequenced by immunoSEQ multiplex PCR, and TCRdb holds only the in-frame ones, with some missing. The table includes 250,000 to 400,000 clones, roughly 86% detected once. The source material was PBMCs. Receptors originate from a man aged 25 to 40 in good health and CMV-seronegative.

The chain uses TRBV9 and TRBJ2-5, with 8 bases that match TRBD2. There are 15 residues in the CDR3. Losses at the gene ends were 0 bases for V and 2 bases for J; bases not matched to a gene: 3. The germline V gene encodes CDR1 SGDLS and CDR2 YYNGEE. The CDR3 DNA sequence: TGTGCCAGCAGCGTAGAGAGCGGGGGACAAGAGACCCAGTACTTC. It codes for CASSVESGGQETQYF.

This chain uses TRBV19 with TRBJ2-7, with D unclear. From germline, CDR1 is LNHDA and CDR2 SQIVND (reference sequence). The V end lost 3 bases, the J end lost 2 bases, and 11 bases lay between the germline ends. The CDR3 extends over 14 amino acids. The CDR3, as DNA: TGTGCCAGTAGTATGAATCCCGCGGCCTACGAGCAGTACTTC. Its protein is CASSMNPAAYEQYF.

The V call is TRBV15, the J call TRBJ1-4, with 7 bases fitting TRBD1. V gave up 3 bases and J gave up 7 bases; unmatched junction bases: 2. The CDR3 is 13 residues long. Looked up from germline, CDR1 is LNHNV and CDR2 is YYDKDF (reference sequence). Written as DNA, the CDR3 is TGTGCCACCAGCAGGACAGGGCGTGAAAAACTGTTTTTT. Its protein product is CATSRTGREKLFF.

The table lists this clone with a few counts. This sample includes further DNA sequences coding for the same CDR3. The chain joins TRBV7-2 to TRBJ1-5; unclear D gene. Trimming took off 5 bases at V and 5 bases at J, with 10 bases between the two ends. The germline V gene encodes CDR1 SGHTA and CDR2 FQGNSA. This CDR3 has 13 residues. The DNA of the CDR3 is TGTGCCAGCAGCCCTCGGGGAGATCAGCCCCAGCATTTT. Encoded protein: CASSPRGDQPQHF.

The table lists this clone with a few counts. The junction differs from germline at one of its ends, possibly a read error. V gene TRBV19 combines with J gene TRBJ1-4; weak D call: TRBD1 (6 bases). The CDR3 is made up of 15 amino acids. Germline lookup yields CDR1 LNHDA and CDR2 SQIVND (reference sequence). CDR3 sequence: CASSSRGTTNEKLFF. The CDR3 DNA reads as TGTGCCAGTAGTTCCCGAGGGACAACGAATGAAAAACTGTTTTTT.

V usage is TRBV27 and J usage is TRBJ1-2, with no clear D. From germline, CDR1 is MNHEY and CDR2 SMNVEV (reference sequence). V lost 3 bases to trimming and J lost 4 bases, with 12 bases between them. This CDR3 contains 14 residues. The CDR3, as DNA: TGTGCCAGCAGTTTCTCTAGTATGGGCTATGGCTACACCTTC. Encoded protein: CASSFSSMGYGYTF.

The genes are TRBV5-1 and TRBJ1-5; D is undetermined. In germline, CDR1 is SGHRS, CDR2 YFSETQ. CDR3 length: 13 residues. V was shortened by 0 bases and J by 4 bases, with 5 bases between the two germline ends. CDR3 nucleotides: TGCGCCAGCAGCTTGGGAGTGAATCAGCCCCAGCATTTT. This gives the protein CASSLGVNQPQHF. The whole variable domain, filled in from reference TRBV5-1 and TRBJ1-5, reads KAGVTQTPRYLIKTRGQQVTLSCSPISGHRSVSWYQQTPGQGLQFLFEYFSETQRNKGNFPGRFSGRQFSNSRSEMNVSTLELGDSALYLCASSLGVNQPQHFGDGTRLSIL.

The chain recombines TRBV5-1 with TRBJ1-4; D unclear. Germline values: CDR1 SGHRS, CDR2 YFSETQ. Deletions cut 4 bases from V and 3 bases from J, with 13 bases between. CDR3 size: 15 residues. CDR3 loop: CASSPRPGSNEKLFF. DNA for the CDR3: TGCGCCAGCAGCCCTCGCCCGGGGTCTAATGAAAAACTGTTTTTT.

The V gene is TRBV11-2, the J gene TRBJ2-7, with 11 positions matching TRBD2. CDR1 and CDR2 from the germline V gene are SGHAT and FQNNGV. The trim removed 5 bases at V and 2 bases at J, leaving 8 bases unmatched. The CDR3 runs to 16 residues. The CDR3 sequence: CASSAQSSGGTYEQYF. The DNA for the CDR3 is TGTGCCAGCAGCGCACAATCTAGCGGGGGGACCTACGAGCAGTACTTC.

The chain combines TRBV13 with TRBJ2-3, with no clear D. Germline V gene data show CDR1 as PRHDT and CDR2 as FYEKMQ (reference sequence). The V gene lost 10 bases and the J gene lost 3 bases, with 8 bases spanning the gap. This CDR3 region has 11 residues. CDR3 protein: CATSSTDTQYF. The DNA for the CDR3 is TGTGCCACGTCCAGTACAGATACGCAGTATTTT. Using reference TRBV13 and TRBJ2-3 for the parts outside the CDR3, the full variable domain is AAGVIQSPRHLIKEKRETATLKCYPIPRHDTVYWYQQGPGQDPQFLISFYEKMQSDKGSIPDRFSAQQFSDYHSELNMSSLELGDSALYFCATSSTDTQYFGPGTRLTVL.